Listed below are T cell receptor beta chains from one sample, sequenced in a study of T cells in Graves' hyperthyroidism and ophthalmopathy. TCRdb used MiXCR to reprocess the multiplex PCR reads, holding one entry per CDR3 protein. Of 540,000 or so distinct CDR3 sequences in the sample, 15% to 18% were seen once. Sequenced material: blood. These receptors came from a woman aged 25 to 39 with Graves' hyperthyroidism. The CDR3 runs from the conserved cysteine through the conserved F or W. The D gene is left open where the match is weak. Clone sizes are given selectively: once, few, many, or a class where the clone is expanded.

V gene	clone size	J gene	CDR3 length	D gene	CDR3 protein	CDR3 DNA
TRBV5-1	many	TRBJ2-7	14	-	CASTRGFAEYEQYF	TGCGCCAGCACCCGCGGCTTCGCCGAATACGAGCAGTACTTC
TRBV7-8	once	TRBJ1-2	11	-	CASGAVYGYTF	TGTGCCAGCGGGGCGGTTTATGGCTACACCTTC
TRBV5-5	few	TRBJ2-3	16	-	CASSLGGTLGTDTQYF	TGTGCCAGCAGCTTGGGGGGGACTCTCGGCACAGATACGCAGTATTTT
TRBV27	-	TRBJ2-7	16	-	CASSLFTGPSSYEQYF	TGTGCCAGCAGTTTATTTACAGGGCCGAGCTCCTACGAGCAGTACTTC
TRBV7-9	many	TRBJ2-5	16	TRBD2	CASSRPSGSEQETQYF	TGTGCCAGCAGCCGCCCCAGCGGGAGCGAGCAAGAGACCCAGTACTTC
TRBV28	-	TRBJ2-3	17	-	CASLGQIAGRSTDTQYF	TGTGCCAGCCTTGGACAGATAGCGGGCCGGAGCACAGATACGCAGTATTTT
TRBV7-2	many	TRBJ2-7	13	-	CASSFADQGEQYF	TGTGCCAGCAGCTTCGCGGATCAAGGAGAGCAGTACTTC
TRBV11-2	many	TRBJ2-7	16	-	CASSARLSWGSHEQYF	TGTGCCAGCAGCGCTCGTTTGTCTTGGGGGTCCCACGAGCAGTACTTC
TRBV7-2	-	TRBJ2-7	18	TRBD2	CASSSEPGLAGGTYEQYF	TGTGCCAGCAGCTCGGAGCCGGGACTAGCGGGAGGTACCTACGAGCAGTACTTC
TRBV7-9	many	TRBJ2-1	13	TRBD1	CASSADRTGEQFF	TGTGCCAGCAGCGCTGATCGGACAGGTGAGCAGTTCTTC
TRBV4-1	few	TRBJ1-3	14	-	CASSHWTAGNTIYF	TGCGCCAGCAGCCACTGGACAGCTGGAAACACCATATATTTT
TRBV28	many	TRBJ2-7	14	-	CASSLVGRNYEQYF	TGTGCCAGCAGTTTAGTAGGTAGAAACTACGAGCAGTACTTC
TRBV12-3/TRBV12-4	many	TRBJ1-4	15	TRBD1	CASSLGGQGFEKLFF	TGTGCCAGCAGTTTAGGGGGACAGGGTTTTGAAAAACTGTTTTTT
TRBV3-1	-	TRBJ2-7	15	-	CASSQVFGVTYEQYF	TGTGCCAGCAGCCAAGTGTTTGGGGTAACCTACGAGCAGTACTTC